These 20 T cell receptor beta chains were all obtained from the same sample, sequenced in a study of control samples from healthy donors and cancer patients. Only in-frame clones appear in the TCRdb table, and some are missing; sequencing was by immunoSEQ multiplex PCR. The repertoire holds about 76,000 clones, with about nine tenths as singletons. The source material was PBMCs. These receptors all stem from a woman in her forties or fifties with colorectal cancer.

The chain has TRBV5-1 and TRBJ1-6, with 10 nucleotides matching TRBD1. The junction had 8 bases not matched to a gene; V was cut back by 2 bases and J by 9 bases. The length of the CDR3 is 16 residues. Germline assignment: CDR1 SGHRS and CDR2 YFSETQ. The CDR3 DNA is TGCGCCAGCAGCTTCGAGGGGACAGGGGACGGTTCACCCCTCCACTTT. Translating gives CASSFEGTGDGSPLHF.

V is TRBV6-1 and J is TRBJ2-1, with 15 nucleotides matching TRBD2. The CDR3 is 15 amino acids. CDR1 is MNHNS, CDR2 SASEGT, per germline. Trimming cost V 3 bases and J 7 bases; bases outside gene matches: 1. CDR3 amino acids: CASSDGLAGGNEQFF. The CDR3 DNA reads TGTGCCAGCAGTGATGGACTAGCGGGGGGGAATGAGCAGTTCTTC.

This clone was found once. The chain recombines TRBV3-1 (or the pseudogene TRBV3-2) with TRBJ1-1; D not certain. The V end was cut by 1 base, the J end by 11 bases, with 17 bases between. CDR3 length: 14 residues. Germline V gives CDR1 LGHDT, CDR2 YNNKEL (reference sequence). The CDR3 loop is CASSQAGPMGSAFF. The CDR3 DNA reads TGTGCCAGCAGCCAAGCGGGTCCAATGGGTTCGGCTTTCTTT.

The chain employs TRBV6-5 and TRBJ1-4; D is uncertain. This CDR3 spans 13 amino acids. V lost 0 bases and J lost 8, with 7 bases in between. Germline loops: CDR1 MNHEY, CDR2 SVGAGI. DNA of the CDR3: TGTGCCAGCAGTTACTCCGAAGAGGAAAAACTGTTTTTT. Residues: CASSYSEEEKLFF.

This chain links TRBV6-5 with TRBJ2-2; D tentatively fits TRBD1 or TRBD2 (5 bases each). In germline, CDR1 is MNHEY, CDR2 SVGAGI. This CDR3 contains 14 residues. V shed 5 bases and J shed 2 bases, with 9 bases lying between them. The CDR3 DNA reads TGTGCCAGCAGTAGGGACGTTAACACCGGGGAGCTGTTTTTT. This sequence encodes CASSRDVNTGELFF.

The rearrangement uses TRBV4-1 and TRBJ2-5, with TRBD2 matching over 10 bases. The CDR3 loop spans 15 amino acids. The V and J ends lost 4 bases and 3 bases, in that order; junction bases with no gene match: 5. Germline V lookup: CDR1 MGHRA, CDR2 YSYEKL. The CDR3, as DNA: TGCGCCAGCAGCCCCCCCGGGACTAGCGAAGAGACCCAGTACTTC. Translated: CASSPPGTSEETQYF.

The chain links TRBV5-1 to TRBJ2-1; 9 positions match TRBD2. The ends lost 4 bases at V and 1 base at J; junction bases unmatched: 3. CDR3 size: 15 residues. Germline V gene sequence: CDR1 SGHRS, CDR2 YFSETQ. CDR3 nucleotide sequence: TGCGCCAGCAGCCATCTAGCGGGGTCCTACAATGAGCAGTTCTTC. Protein: CASSHLAGSYNEQFF.

The chain uses TRBV7-9 and TRBJ1-2; the match to TRBD1 covers 11 bases. With V trimmed by 5 bases and J by 2 bases, 4 bases remained unmatched. This CDR3 comprises 15 residues. Germline lookup yields CDR1 SEHNR and CDR2 FQNEAQ (reference sequence). CDR3 sequence reads: CASSARTGGNYGYTF. The CDR3 DNA follows: TGTGCCAGCAGCGCCCGGACAGGGGGCAACTATGGCTACACCTTC.

This clone is medium-sized by share. This chain uses TRBV6-1 with TRBJ2-5; 9 positions match TRBD2. Germline CDR1 is MNHNS and CDR2 is SASEGT. After removal of 2 bases from V and 2 bases from J, the junction contained 3 bases not matched to a gene. There are 15 residues in the CDR3. CDR3 loop: CASSELRGGQETQYF. The CDR3 DNA follows: TGTGCCAGCAGTGAATTGCGGGGGGGGCAAGAGACCCAGTACTTC.

This chain joins TRBV7-8 and TRBJ2-2; perhaps TRBD1 as D (6 bases). The V end lost 3 bases, the J end lost 1 base, and 6 bases lay between the germline ends. The CDR3 is 14 residues long. Germline CDR1 SGHVS, CDR2 FQNEAQ. For the CDR3, the DNA is TGTGCCAGCAGCTTGGACAGGAACACCGGGGAGCTGTTTTTT. Encoded protein: CASSLDRNTGELFF.

The rearrangement links TRBV28 to TRBJ1-2; the match to TRBD1 covers 8 bases. Germline V lookup: CDR1 MDHEN, CDR2 SYDVKM. The CDR3 spans 15 residues. After removal of 4 bases from V and 4 bases from J, the junction contained 8 bases not matched to a gene. The CDR3 DNA sequence: TGTGCCAGCAGTTCCGGACAGGGTCCCCTCTATGGCTACACCTTC. Its translation: CASSSGQGPLYGYTF.

V gene TRBV28 combines with J gene TRBJ1-5; no firm D call. Germline CDR1 MDHEN, CDR2 SYDVKM. Trimming took 7 bases from V and 4 from J, leaving 14 bases between them. The CDR3 is 14 residues long. The chain's CDR3 is CASTPKWGNQPQHF. DNA for the CDR3: TGTGCCAGCACCCCGAAATGGGGTAATCAGCCCCAGCATTTT.

The CDR3 DNA reads TGTGCCAGCAGTTCAGGGCAGGGGGTAGGAAACACCATATATTTT. Amino acid sequence: CASSSGQGVGNTIYF. The chain couples TRBV28 to TRBJ1-3, with 7 bases identical to TRBD1. There are 15 residues in the CDR3. The junction had 7 bases not matched to a gene; V was cut back by 4 bases and J by 4 bases. Germline assignment: CDR1 MDHEN and CDR2 SYDVKM.

The chain carries TRBV9 and TRBJ2-1; 12 bases map to TRBD2. Trimming removed 4 bases from V and 9 bases from J; junction bases left unmatched: 2. CDR1 is SGDLS and CDR2 is YYNGEE in the germline V gene. The CDR3 is 13 amino acids. CDR3 coding DNA: TGTGCCAGCAGCACTAGCGGGGGGATTGAGCAGTTCTTC. Amino acid sequence: CASSTSGGIEQFF.

The rearrangement links TRBV7-2 to TRBJ2-1; TRBD1 might be the D (5 bases). V lost 1 base and J 0 bases, leaving 7 bases between the germline ends. CDR3 length: 15 amino acids. The germline gives CDR1 SGHTA, CDR2 FQGNSA. DNA for the CDR3: TGTGCCAGCAGCTTAGAGGGGTTCTCCTACAATGAGCAGTTCTTC. This encodes CASSLEGFSYNEQFF.

This chain uses TRBV7-9 with TRBJ2-2, with D unclear. Per germline, CDR1 SEHNR and CDR2 FQNEAQ (reference sequence). The ends were cut back, 5 bases at V and 5 bases at J, with 15 bases in the middle. The CDR3 runs to 15 residues. CDR3 bases: TGTGCCAGCAGCCCTGCCGGTGGAGTTACCGGGGAGCTGTTTTTT. This encodes CASSPAGGVTGELFF.

The chain couples TRBV12-3 or TRBV12-4 to TRBJ1-2; D uncertain. This CDR3 is built from 12 residues. Trimming took 6 bases from V and 0 from J, leaving 5 bases between them. The CDR3 is CASSEANYGYTF. The CDR3 nucleotides read TGTGCCAGCAGCGAAGCTAACTATGGCTACACCTTC.

This chain links TRBV24-1 with TRBJ2-2, with 7 bases fitting TRBD2. This CDR3 comprises 15 residues. Germline assignment: CDR1 KGHDR and CDR2 SFDVKD. V lost 3 bases to trimming and J lost 2 bases; unmatched junction nucleotides: 2. This chain's CDR3 is CATSDQGLNTGELFF. The CDR3 coding sequence is TGTGCCACCAGTGATCAGGGACTAAACACCGGGGAGCTGTTTTTT.

The rearrangement uses TRBV2 and TRBJ2-5, with 11 bases that match TRBD1. In germline, CDR1 is SNHLY, CDR2 FYNNEI. This CDR3 is 17 amino acids long. Trimming cost V 0 bases and J 4 bases; bases outside gene matches: 7. CDR3 region: CASSEALRTGGPETQYF. The CDR3 DNA sequence: TGTGCCAGCAGTGAAGCGCTTAGGACAGGGGGCCCAGAGACCCAGTACTTC.

The chain recombines TRBV12-3 or TRBV12-4 with TRBJ1-2; D possibly corresponds to TRBD1 (6 bases). V lost 6 bases and J lost 2, with 10 bases in between. This CDR3 is 13 amino acids long. CDR3 nucleotide sequence: TGTGCCAGCAGCCGGGACACCAACTATGGCTACACCTTC. Its protein is CASSRDTNYGYTF.